This TCR beta chain is from a study of vaccination and CD4 T cells after COVID-19. With 5 bases removed from V and 8 bases from J, the gap between germline ends came to 15 bases. Germline CDR1 MDHEN, CDR2 SYDVKM. CDR3 length: 13 residues. Treatment defined: roughly ten-day PBMC culture with coronavirus spike peptide pools or control peptides (ViraFEST assay). The Oncomine TCR Beta short-read assay was what sequenced the DNA obtained from cultured CD4+ T cells. Genomic DNA was isolated from CD4+ T cells that had been cultured. One entry per CDR3 protein, called by TCRdb with MiXCR from the PCR reads. The repertoire consists of over 10,000 distinct CDR3 sequences, with 60% to 75% occurring once and the leading ten covering more than 9.5%. As concerns this clonotype: Its antigen is not known.

The receptor was isolated from a human donor who had recovered from COVID-19. The chain combines TRBV28 with TRBJ1-2; possible D gene TRBD1, 5 bases. The sequenced material came from CD4+ T cells from blood, cultured in vitro. CDR3 region: CASSLTGGYGYTF. CDR3 in DNA: TGTGCCAGCAGTCTAACGGGGGGATACGGCTACACCTTC.